This passage covers 26 T cell receptor beta chains from one sample sequenced in a study of spatial heterogeneity in lung cancer. One entry per CDR3 protein results from TCRdb running MiXCR on the 5' RACE reads. The data show roughly 25,000 distinct CDR3 sequences, 7% seen once. As for time point: sample taken at primary tumor resection. This specimen consisted of PBMCs, obtained at surgery. Receptors were obtained from a male donor with early-stage non-small cell lung cancer.

This clonotype has more than one count but fewer than ten. This chain uses TRBV5-1 with TRBJ2-1; 8 bases map to TRBD2. CDR1 is SGHRS and CDR2 is YFSETQ in the germline V gene. With 0 bases clipped from V and 2 bases from J, the junction kept 4 bases outside the gene matches. CDR3 size: 16 residues. This chain's CDR3 is CASSLDAGGAYNEQFF. In DNA form, the CDR3 reads TGCGCCAGCAGCTTGGATGCGGGGGGAGCCTACAATGAGCAGTTCTTC.

This clonotype has at least ten counts. The chain joins TRBV3-1 to TRBJ1-1, with D unclear. V was shortened by 1 base and J by 2 bases, with 5 bases between the two germline ends. The germline gives CDR1 LGHDT, CDR2 YNNKEL (reference sequence). The CDR3 length is 13 residues. CDR3 nucleotides: TGTGCCAGCAGCCAAGTGGGTAACACTGAAGCTTTCTTT. Residues: CASSQVGNTEAFF.

This clonotype was found many times. The chain recombines TRBV2 with TRBJ2-7; no definite D call. Germline assignment: CDR1 SNHLY and CDR2 FYNNEI. CDR3 length: 11 residues. V gave up 4 bases and J gave up 7 bases, with 8 bases separating them. This CDR3 is CASSGAREQYF. The CDR3 bases are TGTGCCAGCAGTGGTGCTAGGGAGCAGTACTTC.

By frequency in the sample, this clonotype is medium-sized. This chain uses TRBV10-2 with TRBJ1-1; D call uncertain. CDR1 is WSHSY and CDR2 is SAAADI in the germline V gene. Between the trimmed V and J ends, which lost 3 bases and 9 bases, there was a span of 14 bases. This CDR3 spans 13 amino acids. CDR3 coding DNA: TGCGCCAGCAGTGATGGGGAACTTCTGAAAGCTTTCTTT. It codes for CASSDGELLKAFF.

Within the sample, this clonotype is medium-sized. This sequence joins TRBV5-1 and TRBJ2-7, with 8 bases that match TRBD1. CDR1 and CDR2 (germline): SGHRS, YFSETQ. The junction had 6 bases not matched to a gene; V was cut back by 4 bases and J by 6 bases. The CDR3 length is 13 residues. The CDR3: CASSIGQGGEQYV. CDR3 DNA sequence: TGCGCCAGCAGCATCGGACAGGGAGGCGAGCAGTACGTC.

This clonotype was seen only a few times. The CDR3 region is CASKGSRGNTEAFF. The CDR3 DNA reads TGTGCCAGCAAAGGATCGAGGGGGAACACTGAAGCTTTCTTT. The genes are TRBV2 and TRBJ1-1, with a weak D call TRBD1 (5 bases). The CDR3 covers 14 residues. In germline, CDR1 is SNHLY, CDR2 FYNNEI. The V end was cut by 7 bases, the J end by 1 base, with 13 bases between.

Only a few counts were recorded for this clonotype. In DNA, the CDR3 is TGTGCCAGTAACCCAGGGACCTATAGCAATCAGCCCCAGCATTTT. It codes for CASNPGTYSNQPQHF. This chain connects TRBV19 to TRBJ1-5, with D possibly TRBD1 on 5 matching bases. Trimming cost V 7 bases and J 0 bases, with 13 bases left between them. CDR1 and CDR2 from the germline V gene are LNHDA and SQIVND (reference sequence). The CDR3 has 15 amino acids. Full variable domain (outside the CDR3, taken from reference TRBV19 and TRBJ1-5): DGGITQSPKYLFRKEGQNVTLSCEQNLNHDAMYWYRQDPGQGLRLIYYSQIVNDFQKGDIAEGYSVSREKKESFPLTVTSAQKNPTAFYLCASNPGTYSNQPQHFGDGTRLSIL.

Comment on this clonotype: A read error may explain this, as a much larger clone is one base away. This chain links TRBV23-1 with TRBJ2-3, with 10 bases lining up with TRBD2. TRBV23-1 is marked as an open reading frame, function uncertain. CDR3 size: 10 residues. CDR3 DNA: TGCACCAGACTAGCGGGTACGCAGTATTTT. It specifies CTRLAGTQYF.

This clonotype was counted many times. V is TRBV5-1 and J is TRBJ2-2; TRBD1 is a possible D gene (6 bases). V was cut by 1 base and J by 4 bases, with 11 bases left in between. The length of the CDR3 is 15 residues. Per the germline V gene, CDR1 is SGHRS and CDR2 is YFSETQ. The CDR3 is CASSLRQDFTGELFF. Here the CDR3 DNA reads TGCGCCAGCAGCTTGAGACAGGACTTCACCGGGGAGCTGTTTTTT.

This clonotype was counted many times. CDR3 protein: CASSEYGRADTGELFF. CDR3 DNA sequence: TGTGCCAGCAGTGAATATGGCCGGGCGGACACCGGGGAGCTGTTTTTT. This rearrangement joins TRBV25-1 to TRBJ2-2; no clear D. CDR1 and CDR2 from the germline V gene are MGHDK and SYGVNS. The CDR3 extends over 16 amino acids. V was clipped by 0 bases and J by 3 bases, with 11 bases between them.

Many counts were recorded for this clonotype. V is TRBV6-5 and J is TRBJ2-2, with TRBD1 matching over 11 bases. V trimming: 6 bases; J trimming: 4 bases; junction bases outside the gene matches: 7. CDR3 size: 16 residues. The germline V gene has CDR1 MNHEY and CDR2 SVGAGI. CDR3 nucleotide sequence: TGTGCCAGCAGCCCTGGACAGGGGGCGGGCACCGGGGAGCTGTTTTTT. It translates to CASSPGQGAGTGELFF.

The chain links TRBV7-8 to TRBJ2-4; 8 nucleotides agree with TRBD2. This CDR3 contains 19 residues. Germline CDR1 and CDR2: SGHVS and FQNEAQ. V lost 5 bases, J lost 4 bases, and 19 bases stayed unmatched. CDR3: CASSAWGSRTSSSKNIQYF. As DNA, the CDR3 is TGTGCCAGCAGCGCATGGGGGTCCCGGACTAGCAGTAGTAAAAACATTCAGTACTTC. The full variable domain, its missing parts supplied by reference TRBV7-8 and TRBJ2-4, is GAGVSQSPRYKVAKRGQDVALRCDPISGHVSLFWYQQALGQGPEFLTYFQNEAQLDKSGLPSDRFFAERPEGSVSTLKIQRTQQEDSAVYLCASSAWGSRTSSSKNIQYFGAGTRLSVL.

The table lists this clonotype with a few counts. The chain joins TRBV12-3 or TRBV12-4 to TRBJ1-1; possible D gene TRBD1, 5 bases. The CDR3 is made up of 13 amino acids. V was cut by 1 base and J by 7 bases, with 10 bases left in between. In nucleotides, the CDR3 is TGTGCCAGCAGTTTAGGGGGGAGCAGTGAAGCTTTCTTT. It translates to CASSLGGSSEAFF.

This chain connects TRBV12-3 or TRBV12-4 to TRBJ2-3, with D perhaps matching TRBD2 (6 bases). This CDR3 spans 14 amino acids. V dropped 3 bases and J dropped 1 base, with 8 bases sitting between them. In nucleotides, the CDR3 is TGTGCCAGCAGTTTCGGGGGTGGCACAGATACGCAGTATTTT. It yields the protein CASSFGGGTDTQYF.

V is TRBV7-9 and J is TRBJ1-1; D not certain. V gave up 2 bases and J gave up 11 bases, with 12 bases separating them. The CDR3 contains 12 residues. In germline, CDR1 is SEHNR, CDR2 FQNEAQ (reference sequence). For the CDR3, the DNA is TGTGCCAGCAGCTTAAACGAGAGATCGGCTTTCTTT. This gives the protein CASSLNERSAFF.

In this sample, this clonotype turned up many times. The chain carries TRBV3-1 and TRBJ1-1; 7 bases are a match to TRBD1. In germline, CDR1 is LGHDT, CDR2 YNNKEL (reference sequence). Unmatched junction bases numbered 7, after V lost 1 base and J lost 2 bases. This CDR3 contains 16 residues. The CDR3 DNA reads as TGTGCCAGCAGCCAAGTGGGAACAGGGGATAACACTGAAGCTTTCTTT. It codes for CASSQVGTGDNTEAFF.

At least ten counts were recorded for this clonotype. This chain joins TRBV20-1 and TRBJ2-1; tentatively, D is TRBD1 or TRBD2 (5 bases each). V lost 5 bases to trimming and J lost 6 bases, with 11 bases between them. This CDR3 is 12 amino acids long. Germline-derived CDR1 and CDR2 are DFQATT and SNEGSKA (reference sequence). In nucleotides, the CDR3 is TGCAGTGCTGCCACGGGGCCCAATGAGCAGTTCTTC. Translating gives CSAATGPNEQFF.

This clonotype came up many times. The chain couples TRBV5-5 to TRBJ2-5, with D perhaps TRBD2 (5 bases). From germline, CDR1 is SGHKS and CDR2 YYEKEE (reference sequence). V was pared by 6 bases and J by 5 bases, with 17 bases between. There are 14 residues in the CDR3. CDR3 in amino acids: CASTPRRGLETQYF. CDR3 nucleotide sequence: TGTGCCAGCACCCCCCGCCGGGGTTTGGAGACCCAGTACTTC. Variable domain in full (rest from reference TRBV5-5 and TRBJ2-5): DAGVTQSPTHLIKTRGQQVTLRCSPISGHKSVSWYQQVLGQGPQFIFQYYEKEERGRGNFPDRFSARQFPNYSSELNVNALLLGDSALYLCASTPRRGLETQYFGPGTRLLVL.

The table lists this clonotype with many counts. The chain couples TRBV4-2 to TRBJ2-1, with D possibly being TRBD2 (7 bases). V was pared by 1 base and J by 1 base, with 11 bases between. This CDR3 has 16 amino acids. CDR1 is LGHNA and CDR2 is YNFKEQ in the germline V gene. CDR3 sequence (DNA): TGTGCCAGCAGCCAAGTCAGCGGGACATCCTACAATGAGCAGTTCTTC. Protein product: CASSQVSGTSYNEQFF.

This clonotype has a count of ten or more. This rearrangement joins TRBV10-3 to TRBJ1-2; no reliable D call. Per germline, CDR1 ENHRY and CDR2 SYGVKD. The CDR3 spans 11 residues. Deletions cut 4 bases from V and 4 bases from J, with 4 bases between. CDR3 loop: CAISAGYGYTF. The CDR3, as DNA: TGTGCCATCAGTGCGGGCTATGGCTACACCTTC.

CDR3: CASSLVPGDEYEQYF. In DNA form, the CDR3 reads TGTGCCAGCAGCTTAGTCCCGGGAGACGAGTACGAGCAGTACTTC. The rearrangement uses TRBV7-2 and TRBJ2-7; D may be TRBD2 (6 bases). The CDR3 contains 15 residues. Germline values: CDR1 SGHTA, CDR2 FQGNSA. The germline V and J ends were trimmed by 1 base and 4 bases, with 14 bases remaining between them.

In its sample, this clonotype was seen many times. The CDR3 DNA reads as TGTGCCAGTAGTACGGGTCACAATGAGCAGTTCTTC. Its translation: CASSTGHNEQFF. V usage is TRBV19 and J usage is TRBJ2-1; D remains ambiguous. Per the germline V gene, CDR1 is LNHDA and CDR2 is SQIVND (reference sequence). The CDR3 is 12 amino acids. V lost 4 bases and J 5 bases, leaving 6 bases between the germline ends.

The chain carries TRBV20-1 and TRBJ1-2; TRBD1 agrees at 8 bases. The CDR3 covers 15 residues. Unmatched junction bases numbered 9, after V lost 3 bases and J lost 3 bases. Germline CDR1 reads DFQATT; CDR2 reads SNEGSKA (reference sequence). CDR3 protein: CSASPTGGKHYGYTF. CDR3 DNA sequence: TGCAGTGCTAGTCCAACAGGGGGTAAACACTATGGCTACACCTTC.

Ten or more counts support this clonotype. This sequence joins TRBV19 and TRBJ1-1; D is undetermined. Trimming left V 7 bases short and J 4 bases short, with 13 bases between. The CDR3 has 13 amino acids. Germline-derived CDR1 and CDR2 are LNHDA and SQIVND (reference sequence). As DNA, the CDR3 is TGTGCCAGTAAGGAGAGAAGGGCCACTGAAGCTTTCTTT. Its translation is CASKERRATEAFF.

This clonotype appeared many times. The CDR3 coding sequence is TGTGCCACCAGTGATCCCGGCCGGCCTGAAGCTTTCTTT. Its translation: CATSDPGRPEAFF. The genes are TRBV24-1 and TRBJ1-1; the D is unclear. The CDR3 has 13 amino acids. V was trimmed by 3 bases and J by 6 bases, leaving 10 bases between them. The V gene's germline CDR1 is KGHDR and CDR2 SFDVKD.

There are a few counts of this clonotype. The V gene is TRBV5-1, the J gene TRBJ2-7; D possibly corresponds to TRBD2 (5 bases). Trimming removed 4 bases at V and 0 bases at J, with 11 bases between. The CDR3 length is 14 residues. Germline V gene sequence: CDR1 SGHRS, CDR2 YFSETQ. CDR3 sequence: CASSPGGSSYEQYF. DNA of the CDR3: TGCGCCAGCAGCCCCGGAGGAAGCTCCTACGAGCAGTACTTC.